The clone carrying this TCR beta chain was counted at least ten times. Germline V gene data show CDR1 as LGHNA and CDR2 as YSLEER. The CDR3 totals 13 residues. V was clipped by 1 base and J by 8 bases, with 11 bases between them. This sample is part of a study of molecular identifiers for immune sequencing clone quantification. The wider study: Sequencing covered four of five parts into which replicate RNA from about 20,000 or 100,000 naive CD8 cells was split.

Via MiXCR, TCRdb re-called the PCR reads, giving one row per CDR3 protein. The sample contains roughly 300,000 distinct CDR3 sequences, 24% of which appear only once. Sequencing input: naive CD8+ T cells from blood, with Jurkat cell RNA spiked in. The subset was: FACS-sorted CD8+CD4-CCR7+CD45RA+ naive T cells. The rearrangement joins TRBV4-3 to TRBJ1-1; D remains ambiguous. The sequence came from a human donor in good health. Some libraries in this study had Jurkat cell RNA spiked in. The CDR3 region is CASSQVFGSEAFF. CDR3 nucleotides: TGCGCCAGCAGCCAAGTGTTTGGGTCGGAAGCTTTCTTT.